Listed here are 10 T cell receptor beta chains from one sample, sequenced in a study of blood T cell repertoires in COVID-19. The protocol was immunoSEQ multiplex PCR, while the TCRdb copy is restricted to in-frame clones and leaves out a portion. The repertoire consists of approximately 210,000 clones, with 70% to 90% occurring once and the leading ten covering roughly 7.6%. The sample taken for sequencing was peripheral blood. The receptors here all came from a woman between 45 and 65 years old with active or convalescent COVID-19.

The chain carries TRBV24-1 and TRBJ2-5, with 8 bases that match TRBD1. The CDR3 sequence is 13 residues long. Germline CDR1 KGHDR, CDR2 SFDVKD. Losses at the gene ends were 2 bases for V and 5 bases for J; bases not matched to a gene: 0. The CDR3 DNA follows: TGTGCCACCAGTGATTACAGGGGGGAGACCCAGTACTTC. Residues: CATSDYRGETQYF.

This clone was recorded a few times. This chain connects TRBV14 to TRBJ2-2; D remains ambiguous. V was pared by 4 bases and J by 6 bases, with 9 bases between. This CDR3 comprises 13 residues. CDR1 is SGHDN and CDR2 is FVKESK in the germline V gene. The DNA for the CDR3 is TGTGCCAGCAGCCCACGCGATTCCGGGGAGCTGTTTTTT. The encoded protein is CASSPRDSGELFF.

The chain recombines TRBV5-4 with TRBJ1-6; D possibly corresponds to TRBD1 (6 bases). The CDR3 totals 13 residues. CDR1 and CDR2 from the germline V gene are SGHNT and YYREEE (reference sequence). Trimming shortened V by 1 base and J by 7 bases, and 6 bases separated the two germline ends. This CDR3 reads CASSLRGNSPLHF. The CDR3 coding sequence is TGTGCCAGCAGCTTGAGGGGGAATTCACCCCTCCACTTT. The variable domain in full, with the rest retrieved from reference TRBV5-4 and TRBJ1-6, is ETGVTQSPTHLIKTRGQQVTLRCSSQSGHNTVSWYQQALGQGPQFIFQYYREEENGRGNFPPRFSGLQFPNYSSELNVNALELDDSALYLCASSLRGNSPLHFGNGTRLTVT.

The chain is built from TRBV7-3 and TRBJ2-5; D possibly corresponds to TRBD2 (5 bases). V was trimmed by 6 bases and J by 3 bases, leaving 17 bases between them. Per germline, CDR1 SGHTA and CDR2 FQGTGA. This CDR3 contains 15 residues. The CDR3 protein is CASSPGTPRKETQYF. CDR3 coding DNA: TGTGCCAGCAGTCCGGGAACGCCCAGAAAAGAGACCCAGTACTTC.

The chain combines TRBV5-1 with TRBJ2-1; 10 nucleotides agree with TRBD2. With V trimmed by 0 bases and J by 6 bases, 6 bases remained unmatched. This CDR3 comprises 16 residues. Looked up from germline, CDR1 is SGHRS and CDR2 is YFSETQ. CDR3 sequence: CASSLGGLAGVNEQFF. The DNA for the CDR3 is TGCGCCAGCAGCTTGGGAGGGCTAGCGGGAGTCAATGAGCAGTTCTTC.

The chain combines TRBV29-1 with TRBJ2-5, with TRBD2 matching 7 bases. J lost 5 bases, V lost 4 bases, and 4 bases had no gene match. Per the germline V gene, CDR1 is SQVTM and CDR2 is ANQGSEA. The length of the CDR3 is 12 residues. The CDR3 region is CSVGLAGETQYF. CDR3 sequence (DNA): TGCAGCGTTGGACTAGCTGGGGAGACCCAGTACTTC. Together with reference TRBV29-1 and TRBJ2-5, the CDR3 gives the full variable domain: SAVISQKPSRDICQRGTSLTIQCQVDSQVTMMFWYRQQPGQSLTLIATANQGSEATYESGFVIDKFPISRPNLTFSTLTVSNMSPEDSSIYLCSVGLAGETQYFGPGTRLLVL.

The chain joins TRBV2 to TRBJ1-5, with TRBD1 matching over 8 bases. The germline gives CDR1 SNHLY, CDR2 FYNNEI. V shed 6 bases, J shed 4 bases, and the junction held 5 bases outside the gene matches. This CDR3 region has 14 residues. DNA for the CDR3: TGTGCCAGCAGCGCCACAGGGGGTAATCAGCCCCAGCATTTT. Protein: CASSATGGNQPQHF.

The rearrangement links TRBV28 to TRBJ1-5; TRBD1 agrees at 7 bases. Germline V CDR1 and CDR2: MDHEN, SYDVKM. The CDR3 extends over 17 amino acids. With 5 bases clipped from V and 1 base from J, the junction kept 11 bases outside the gene matches. The chain's CDR3 is CASSPVDRLKSNQPQHF. The DNA of the CDR3 is TGTGCCAGCAGTCCCGTGGACAGGCTCAAGAGCAATCAGCCCCAGCATTTT.

This chain connects TRBV11-3 to TRBJ2-1, with 8 bases lining up with TRBD2. Per germline, CDR1 SGHNT and CDR2 YENEEA. CDR3 length: 16 residues. Germline trimming cut 2 bases from V and 4 bases from J; bases unmatched to any gene: 7. The CDR3 spells CASSLYPSGPYNEQFF. The CDR3 DNA reads as TGTGCCAGCAGCTTATATCCTAGCGGGCCTTACAATGAGCAGTTCTTC.

The chain employs TRBV6-5 and TRBJ2-2, with D possibly TRBD1 on 6 matching bases. The V gene's germline CDR1 is MNHEY and CDR2 SVGAGI. V was pared by 10 bases and J by 0 bases, with 12 bases between. The CDR3 length is 14 residues. CDR3 in DNA: TGTGCCACCGAGGACAGCGCGAACACCGGGGAGCTGTTTTTT. Translating gives CATEDSANTGELFF.